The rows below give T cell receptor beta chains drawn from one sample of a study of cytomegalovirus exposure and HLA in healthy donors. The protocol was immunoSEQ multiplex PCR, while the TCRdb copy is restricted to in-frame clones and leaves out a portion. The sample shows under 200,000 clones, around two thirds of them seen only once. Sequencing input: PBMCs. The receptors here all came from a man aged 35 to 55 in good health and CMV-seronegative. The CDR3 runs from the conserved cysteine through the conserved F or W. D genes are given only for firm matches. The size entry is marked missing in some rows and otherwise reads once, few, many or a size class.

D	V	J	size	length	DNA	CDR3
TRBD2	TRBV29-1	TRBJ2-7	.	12	TGCAGCGTTGTGTCTAGCGGATACGAGCAGTACTTC	CSVVSSGYEQYF
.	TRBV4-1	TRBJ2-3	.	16	TGCGCCAGCAGCCAAGACTTGGCGGGGACCACAGATACGCAGTATTTT	CASSQDLAGTTDTQYF
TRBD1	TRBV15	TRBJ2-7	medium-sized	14	TGTGCCACCAGCCGGGGGACAGGGGGCAACGAGCAGTACTTC	CATSRGTGGNEQYF
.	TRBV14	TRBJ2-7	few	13	TGTGCCAGCAGCCAACAGATGGGGGCCGAGCAGTACTTC	CASSQQMGAEQYF
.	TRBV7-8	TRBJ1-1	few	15	TGTGCCAGCAGCCCTCACCCGACAGATCACACTGAAGCTTTCTTT	CASSPHPTDHTEAFF
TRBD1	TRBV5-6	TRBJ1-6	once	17	TGTGCCAGCAGCTTGTTCACAGGGGGAGGGGATAATTCACCCCTCCACTTT	CASSLFTGGGDNSPLHF
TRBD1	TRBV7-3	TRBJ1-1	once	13	TGTGCCAGCAGCTCGGACAGGTCCACTGAAGCTTTCTTT	CASSSDRSTEAFF
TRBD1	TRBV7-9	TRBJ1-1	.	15	TGTTCCAGCAGCCCTAAGGACAGGCTGGCTTTTGGGGCTTTCTTT	CSSSPKDRLAFGAFF
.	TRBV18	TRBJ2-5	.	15	TGTGCCAGCTCACCAACTCCAGGAAACCAAGAGACCCAGTACTTC	CASSPTPGNQETQYF
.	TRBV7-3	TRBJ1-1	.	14	TGTGCCAGCAGCTTCAAGGGGGTGGACACTGAAGCTTTCTTT	CASSFKGVDTEAFF
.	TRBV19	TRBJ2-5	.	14	TGTGCCAGTAGTAGACTACAGGGAGAAGAGACCCAGTACTTC	CASSRLQGEETQYF
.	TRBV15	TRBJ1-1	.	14	TGTGCCACCAGCAGAGGGGTGGGGCACACTGAAGCTTTCTTT	CATSRGVGHTEAFF
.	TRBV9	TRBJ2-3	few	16	TGTGCCAGCAGCCCCAGTCCTGGAGGGTGGACAGATACGCAGTATTTT	CASSPSPGGWTDTQYF
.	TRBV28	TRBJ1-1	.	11	TGTGCCAGCAGTTTAACAGCCGAAGCTTTCTTT	CASSLTAEAFF
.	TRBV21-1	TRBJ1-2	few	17	TGTGCCAGATTTTCTGAGGGACAGGGGCCCCTTAACTATGGCTACACCTTC	CARFSEGQGPLNYGYTF
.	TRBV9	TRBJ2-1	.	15	TGTGCCAGCACCCCAGCAGGGCAGCTCTACAATGAGCAGTTCTTC	CASTPAGQLYNEQFF
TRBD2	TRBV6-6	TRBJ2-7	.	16	TGTGCCAGCAGTTACCCTAGCGGGAGCGCCGCCTACGAGCAGTACTTC	CASSYPSGSAAYEQYF
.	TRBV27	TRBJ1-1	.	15	TGTGCCAGCACCCCAAGGCGGGGTTGGGGCACTGAAGCTTTCTTT	CASTPRRGWGTEAFF
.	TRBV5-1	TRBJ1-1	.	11	TGCGCCAGCAGCTCCGGACAGAAAGCTTTCTTT	CASSSGQKAFF
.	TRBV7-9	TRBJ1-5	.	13	TGTGCCAGCGCATTGGGGACTAATCAGCCCCAGCATTTT	CASALGTNQPQHF
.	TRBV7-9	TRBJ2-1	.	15	TGTGCCAGCAGCTTAGGTGGGGCCTTCGGGAATGAGCAGTTCTTC	CASSLGGAFGNEQFF
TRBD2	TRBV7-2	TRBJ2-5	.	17	TGTGCCAGCAGCCTATGGACTAGCGGATACCAACAAGAGACCCAGTACTTC	CASSLWTSGYQQETQYF
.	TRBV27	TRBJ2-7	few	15	TGTGCCAGCAGAGAGGGTCCCTCTCTCCTCTACGAGCAGTACTTC	CASREGPSLLYEQYF
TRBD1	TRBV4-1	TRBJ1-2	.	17	TGCGCCAGCAGCCAAGGCGAACAGGGGCGGCCTAACTATGGCTACACCTTC	CASSQGEQGRPNYGYTF
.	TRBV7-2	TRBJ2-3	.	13	TGTGCCAGCAGCTATGGGCTCGCAGATACGCAGTATTTT	CASSYGLADTQYF
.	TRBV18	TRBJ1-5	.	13	TGTGCCAGCTCACCCGAGGGGGATCAGCCCCAGCATTTT	CASSPEGDQPQHF
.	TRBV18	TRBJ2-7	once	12	TGTGCCAGCTCACCTGACTTCTACGAGCAGTACTTC	CASSPDFYEQYF
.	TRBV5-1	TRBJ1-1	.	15	TGCGCCAGCAGCTTGCGGAGCAGAATGAACACTGAAGCTTTCTTT	CASSLRSRMNTEAFF
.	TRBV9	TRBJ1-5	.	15	TGTGCCAGCAGCTTAGGTGCGGGGTCCAATCAGCCCCAGCATTTT	CASSLGAGSNQPQHF
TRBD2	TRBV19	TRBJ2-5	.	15	TGTGCCAGTAGTTTGGGGGGGACTAGAGAAGAGACCCAGTACTTC	CASSLGGTREETQYF
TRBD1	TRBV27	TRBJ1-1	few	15	TGTGCCAGCAGTTCGCAGGACAGGGGTGGCACTGAAGCTTTCTTT	CASSSQDRGGTEAFF
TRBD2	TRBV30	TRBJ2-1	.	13	TGTGCCTGGGGACTAGCGTCCTACAATGAGCAGTTCTTC	CAWGLASYNEQFF
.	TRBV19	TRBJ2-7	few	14	TGTGCCAGTAGTATAGGGGCTCAAGGCTACGAGCAGTACTTC	CASSIGAQGYEQYF
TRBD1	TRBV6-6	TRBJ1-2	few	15	TGTGCCAGCAGGTTACAGGGGGCGGGCGACTATGGCTACACCTTC	CASRLQGAGDYGYTF
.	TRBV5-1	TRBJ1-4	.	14	TGCGCCAGCAGCTTGGCCGGGATGAATGAAAAACTGTTTTTT	CASSLAGMNEKLFF
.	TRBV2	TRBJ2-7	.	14	TGTGCCAGCAGTTACCCGGCAGGGTGGGACGAGCAGTACTTC	CASSYPAGWDEQYF